The T cell receptor (beta chain) under discussion was sequenced for a study of blood T cell repertoires in COVID-19. Overall study context: PBMCs, B-cell-depleted T cells, or T cells provided the cDNA or gDNA that made up the material.

The junction had 4 bases not matched to a gene; V was cut back by 2 bases and J by 0 bases. The CDR3 loop spans 16 amino acids. Per germline, CDR1 SGHRS and CDR2 YFSETQ. The authors' processing: It was from reference gene primer amplification that nucleated cell counts were estimated. Assay: immunoSEQ multiplex PCR; the TCRdb copy retains only in-frame clones and omits some. The DNA gave D and trimming, while V, J and clone size come from that table. The repertoire has over 70,000 clones, around 82% of them found once; the top ten carry around 27%. The sequenced sample consisted of peripheral blood. This TCR derives from a human donor in a cohort sampled during active COVID-19. The chain employs TRBV5-1 and TRBJ1-4; 7 bases map to TRBD1. The CDR3 region is CASSLGGLTTNEKLFF. CDR3 sequence (DNA): TGCGCCAGCAGCTTAGGGGGCTTGACAACTAATGAAAAACTGTTTTTT.